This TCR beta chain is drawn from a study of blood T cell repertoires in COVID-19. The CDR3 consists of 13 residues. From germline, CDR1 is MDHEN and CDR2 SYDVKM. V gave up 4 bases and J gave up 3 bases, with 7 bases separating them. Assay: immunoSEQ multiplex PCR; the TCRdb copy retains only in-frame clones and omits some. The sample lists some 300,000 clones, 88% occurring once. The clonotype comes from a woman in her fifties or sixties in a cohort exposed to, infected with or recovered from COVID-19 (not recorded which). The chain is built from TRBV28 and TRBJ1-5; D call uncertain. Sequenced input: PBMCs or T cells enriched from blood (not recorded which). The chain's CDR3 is CASSSGFNQPQHF. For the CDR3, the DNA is TGTGCCAGCAGTTCCGGGTTCAATCAGCCCCAGCATTTT.